A selection of T cell receptor beta chains follows, all from one sample in a study of vaccination and CD4 T cells after COVID-19. These TCRs are of unknown antigen specificity. TCRdb used MiXCR to reprocess the PCR reads, holding one entry per CDR3 protein. This sample carries 15,000 to 20,000 distinct CDR3 sequences, less than 60% of them seen once, and the ten largest clones take roughly 2.5%. The specimen was CD4+ T cells from blood, cultured in vitro, collected after SARS-CoV-2 vaccination. These receptors were obtained from a human donor who had recovered from COVID-19. The CDR3 runs from the conserved cysteine through the conserved F or W. The D gene is left open where the match is weak. Where a row states a size, it is once, few, many or the class of an expanded clone; other rows omit it.

DNA	CDR3	D	length	J	V	size
TGCAGTGCTAGACGTGACGGGGCCCATGGCTACACCTTC	CSARRDGAHGYTF	.	13	TRBJ1-2	TRBV20-1	.
TGTGCCAGTAGTATCCAAGGACTAGTGTACGAGCAGTACTTC	CASSIQGLVYEQYF	TRBD2	14	TRBJ2-7	TRBV19	.
TGTGCCAGCAGTCCGGTCCGGAATTCACCCCTCCACTTT	CASSPVRNSPLHF	.	13	TRBJ1-6	TRBV12-3/TRBV12-4	.
TGCAGTGCTAGAGGACCGGGACAGTCGAGCTCCTATAATTCACCCCTCCACTTT	CSARGPGQSSSYNSPLHF	TRBD1	18	TRBJ1-6	TRBV20-1	.
TGTGCCAGTCGACAGGTCTCCTACGAGCAGTACTTC	CASRQVSYEQYF	.	12	TRBJ2-7	TRBV28	.
TGTGCCAGCAGTTTGAACGGTGCTAGGGCCCAGCATTTT	CASSLNGARAQHF	.	13	TRBJ1-5	TRBV28	.
TGTGCCAGTACCCCCTTCGGAACGAACACTGAAGCTTTCTTT	CASTPFGTNTEAFF	.	14	TRBJ1-1	TRBV19	few
TGCGCCAGCAGCCGGGGAGAGGGTAACTATGGCTACACCTTC	CASSRGEGNYGYTF	.	14	TRBJ1-2	TRBV4-3	few
TGTGCCAGCATCGATGAATCCGGGACAGGTAACACTGAAGCTTTCTTT	CASIDESGTGNTEAFF	TRBD1	16	TRBJ1-1	TRBV6-1	few
TGTGCCAGCAGTTCGTTTGGGGGGGCCGGATACAATGAGCAGTTCTTC	CASSSFGGAGYNEQFF	.	16	TRBJ2-1	TRBV6-2/TRBV6-3	.
TGTGCCAGCAGCTTCGACCCTCAAGAGACCCAGTACTTC	CASSFDPQETQYF	.	13	TRBJ2-5	TRBV7-2	few
TGCGCCAGCAGCCAAGATTATCCAGATCAGCCCCAGCATTTT	CASSQDYPDQPQHF	.	14	TRBJ1-5	TRBV4-3	.
TGCAGTGCAACCGGGACAGTTTATGGCTACACCTTC	CSATGTVYGYTF	TRBD1	12	TRBJ1-2	TRBV20-1	few
TGTGCCAGCAGCTTAGCGTCTGTCTCCTACGAGCAGTACTTC	CASSLASVSYEQYF	.	14	TRBJ2-7	TRBV7-6	.